The present entry profiles one TCR beta chain with its context. Its antigen is unknown. Treatment was busulfan-fludarabine conditioning, a marrow graft, and cyclophosphamide on days +3 and +4. The CDR3 has 15 amino acids. Germline values: CDR1 SGHDN, CDR2 FVKESK. These data belong to a study of T cells after posttransplantation cyclophosphamide. Study-level points and caveats: Donor CD8+ memory clones often dominated recipient blood repertoires at later times. Blood and skin or GI T cell repertoires showed limited TRB overlap.

The protocol was immunoSEQ multiplex PCR, while the TCRdb copy is restricted to in-frame clones and leaves out a portion. This sample has around 17,000 clones; roughly 92% occur once, and the top ten carry 0.5% to 0.6%. This receptor was obtained from a male patient aged 60 to 75 who received an allogeneic stem cell transplant from a related donor and was CMV-positive. Some T cells may be transferred from the graft donor. The specimen was CD4+ T cells sorted from blood, collected after allogeneic stem cell transplant with posttransplant cyclophosphamide. The rearrangement joins TRBV14 to TRBJ2-5; D may be TRBD2 (5 bases). The J call may be mistaken, given a closer DNA end match to TRBJ2-7. Here the CDR3 DNA reads TGTGCCAGCAGCCAAGATCGGGGTCGATACTACGAGCAGTACTTC. Encoded protein: CASSQDRGRYYEQYF.